A single sample gave rise to the 5 T cell receptor beta chains below, sequenced in a study of T-cell reconstitution after alpha-beta-depleted transplantation in children (TCRdb year 2016). Library method: PCR. The listed sequencing device is Illumina HiSeq 2500. TCR libraries were prepared with molecular barcoding, using unique molecular identifiers to normalize TCRbeta repertoire quantification. TCRdb reprocessed the public reads (quality trimming at Q25 with fastp, clone calling with MiXCR) and kept in-frame beta chains. CDR3 protein duplicates are merged, each entry listing the most common genes and DNA. In all, the sample holds 480,000 or so distinct CDR3 sequences, and about 10% of those were seen once. Around 2% of the sample goes to the ten largest clones. This sample's treatment or condition label indicates: allogeneic hematopoietic cell transplantation with graft depleted of TCRalphabeta T cells and CD19 B cells.

Material: PBMCs, obtained before TCRalphabeta/CD19-depleted stem cell transplant. The receptors originated from a child aged 2-15 years with inherited bone marrow failure, due to receive a stem cell transplant.

This clonotype was recorded at least ten times. The V gene is TRBV5-1, the J gene TRBJ2-7; D is unclear. Trimming shortened V by 2 bases and J by 2 bases, and 11 bases separated the two germline ends. This CDR3 spans 14 amino acids. The germline V gene has CDR1 SGHRS and CDR2 YFSETQ. In DNA, the CDR3 is TGCGCCAGCAGCTTCCACCCAAGCACCTACGAGCAGTACTTC. Amino acid sequence: CASSFHPSTYEQYF.

This clonotype was counted ten times or more. The V and J genes are TRBV4-1 and TRBJ2-1; 8 bases match TRBD1. Germline V gene lookup returns CDR1 MGHRA and CDR2 YSYEKL. The J segment lost 6 bases and the V segment lost 6 bases, leaving 10 bases of the junction unmatched. The CDR3 extends over 15 amino acids. CDR3 region: CASSYRQGLGNEQFF. Here the CDR3 DNA reads TGCGCCAGCAGTTACCGACAGGGGCTAGGCAATGAGCAGTTCTTC.

This clonotype was detected a few times. The chain couples TRBV28 to TRBJ2-7; D gene uncertain. Trimming removed 4 bases from V and 3 bases from J, with 25 bases in between. The germline V gene encodes CDR1 MDHEN and CDR2 SYDVKM. The CDR3 covers 18 residues. The CDR3 DNA sequence: TGTGCCAGCAGTTCCGTCCCCGGCGTCGGAAGAGTGGTCTACGAGCAGTACTTC. Its translation is CASSSVPGVGRVVYEQYF. Together with reference TRBV28 and TRBJ2-7, the CDR3 gives the full variable domain: DVKVTQSSRYLVKRTGEKVFLECVQDMDHENMFWYRQDPGLGLRLIYFSYDVKMKEKGDIPEGYSVSREKKERFSLILESASTNQTSMYLCASSSVPGVGRVVYEQYFGPGTRLTVT.

The chain is built from TRBV20-1 and TRBJ1-5; 11 nucleotides match TRBD1. The CDR3 is 16 residues long. With V trimmed by 1 base and J by 5 bases, 7 bases remained unmatched. Per the germline V gene, CDR1 is DFQATT and CDR2 is SNEGSKA (reference sequence). The CDR3 DNA reads as TGCAGTGCTAGAGGCAAAGGGACAGGGGGGTATCAGCCCCAGCATTTT. Translation: CSARGKGTGGYQPQHF.

This clonotype was detected ten times or more. This chain uses TRBV29-1 with TRBJ2-3; 8 bases map to TRBD1. Losses at the gene ends were 7 bases for V and 10 bases for J; bases not matched to a gene: 7. Germline lookup yields CDR1 SQVTM and CDR2 ANQGSEA. The CDR3 loop spans 11 amino acids. The CDR3 reads CSAFQGAAQYF. The CDR3 nucleotides are TGCAGCGCTTTCCAGGGGGCTGCGCAGTATTTT.